This T cell receptor (beta chain) was sequenced during a study of T cells expressing NK-cell markers. Study context: Within the sequenced cohort of eight donors, seven exhibited HCMV seropositivity and one was seronegative.

Germline-derived CDR1 and CDR2 are SQVTM and ANQGSEA. The CDR3 contains 14 residues. Template switching by 5'RACE with UMIs generated the TCR beta cDNA. For each CDR3 protein, TCRdb gives one entry from its re-call of the 5' RACE reads, without DNA. This sample's clone table lists around 380,000 distinct CDR3 sequences. The sample taken for sequencing was blood T cells: a sorted CD56 or NKG2C T cell subset, CD4+ or CD8+ T cells, or bulk PBMC T cells (not recorded which). The receptor was derived from a woman aged 50 to 65 in good health. V and J are TRBV29-1 and TRBJ1-2; TCRdb designates TRBD1, a call that cannot be tested without DNA. CDR3 protein: CSVPTADGGYGYTF.